This TCR beta chain derives from a study of OX40 agonist ivuxolimab in advanced cancers. This CDR3 region has 15 residues. Germline V CDR1 and CDR2: SGHTA, FQGNSA. J gave up 2 bases and V 1 base, and 2 bases lay outside the gene matches. Study results and caveats: Expanded clones were, on average, more numerous among CD8+ T cells than CD4+. Antigen specificity was not determined for the expanded peripheral T cells.

Profiled with immunoSEQ multiplex PCR; TCRdb holds only in-frame clones, not every one. The table records roughly 150,000 clones, 94% of them present only once. As for this clone: The antigen is undetermined.

Autoimmune disease history or systemic immunosuppression disqualified patients. The receptor comes from an adult with an advanced solid tumor such as melanoma, head and neck, liver or kidney cancer. The source material was CD4+ or CD8+ T cells sorted from blood, sampled in a trial of the OX40 agonist ivuxolimab. V gene TRBV7-2 combines with J gene TRBJ1-2; 9 bases are shared with TRBD1. For the CDR3, the DNA is TGTGCCAGCAGCTTAGGGGACAGGGCCAACTATGGCTACACCTTC. It specifies CASSLGDRANYGYTF.